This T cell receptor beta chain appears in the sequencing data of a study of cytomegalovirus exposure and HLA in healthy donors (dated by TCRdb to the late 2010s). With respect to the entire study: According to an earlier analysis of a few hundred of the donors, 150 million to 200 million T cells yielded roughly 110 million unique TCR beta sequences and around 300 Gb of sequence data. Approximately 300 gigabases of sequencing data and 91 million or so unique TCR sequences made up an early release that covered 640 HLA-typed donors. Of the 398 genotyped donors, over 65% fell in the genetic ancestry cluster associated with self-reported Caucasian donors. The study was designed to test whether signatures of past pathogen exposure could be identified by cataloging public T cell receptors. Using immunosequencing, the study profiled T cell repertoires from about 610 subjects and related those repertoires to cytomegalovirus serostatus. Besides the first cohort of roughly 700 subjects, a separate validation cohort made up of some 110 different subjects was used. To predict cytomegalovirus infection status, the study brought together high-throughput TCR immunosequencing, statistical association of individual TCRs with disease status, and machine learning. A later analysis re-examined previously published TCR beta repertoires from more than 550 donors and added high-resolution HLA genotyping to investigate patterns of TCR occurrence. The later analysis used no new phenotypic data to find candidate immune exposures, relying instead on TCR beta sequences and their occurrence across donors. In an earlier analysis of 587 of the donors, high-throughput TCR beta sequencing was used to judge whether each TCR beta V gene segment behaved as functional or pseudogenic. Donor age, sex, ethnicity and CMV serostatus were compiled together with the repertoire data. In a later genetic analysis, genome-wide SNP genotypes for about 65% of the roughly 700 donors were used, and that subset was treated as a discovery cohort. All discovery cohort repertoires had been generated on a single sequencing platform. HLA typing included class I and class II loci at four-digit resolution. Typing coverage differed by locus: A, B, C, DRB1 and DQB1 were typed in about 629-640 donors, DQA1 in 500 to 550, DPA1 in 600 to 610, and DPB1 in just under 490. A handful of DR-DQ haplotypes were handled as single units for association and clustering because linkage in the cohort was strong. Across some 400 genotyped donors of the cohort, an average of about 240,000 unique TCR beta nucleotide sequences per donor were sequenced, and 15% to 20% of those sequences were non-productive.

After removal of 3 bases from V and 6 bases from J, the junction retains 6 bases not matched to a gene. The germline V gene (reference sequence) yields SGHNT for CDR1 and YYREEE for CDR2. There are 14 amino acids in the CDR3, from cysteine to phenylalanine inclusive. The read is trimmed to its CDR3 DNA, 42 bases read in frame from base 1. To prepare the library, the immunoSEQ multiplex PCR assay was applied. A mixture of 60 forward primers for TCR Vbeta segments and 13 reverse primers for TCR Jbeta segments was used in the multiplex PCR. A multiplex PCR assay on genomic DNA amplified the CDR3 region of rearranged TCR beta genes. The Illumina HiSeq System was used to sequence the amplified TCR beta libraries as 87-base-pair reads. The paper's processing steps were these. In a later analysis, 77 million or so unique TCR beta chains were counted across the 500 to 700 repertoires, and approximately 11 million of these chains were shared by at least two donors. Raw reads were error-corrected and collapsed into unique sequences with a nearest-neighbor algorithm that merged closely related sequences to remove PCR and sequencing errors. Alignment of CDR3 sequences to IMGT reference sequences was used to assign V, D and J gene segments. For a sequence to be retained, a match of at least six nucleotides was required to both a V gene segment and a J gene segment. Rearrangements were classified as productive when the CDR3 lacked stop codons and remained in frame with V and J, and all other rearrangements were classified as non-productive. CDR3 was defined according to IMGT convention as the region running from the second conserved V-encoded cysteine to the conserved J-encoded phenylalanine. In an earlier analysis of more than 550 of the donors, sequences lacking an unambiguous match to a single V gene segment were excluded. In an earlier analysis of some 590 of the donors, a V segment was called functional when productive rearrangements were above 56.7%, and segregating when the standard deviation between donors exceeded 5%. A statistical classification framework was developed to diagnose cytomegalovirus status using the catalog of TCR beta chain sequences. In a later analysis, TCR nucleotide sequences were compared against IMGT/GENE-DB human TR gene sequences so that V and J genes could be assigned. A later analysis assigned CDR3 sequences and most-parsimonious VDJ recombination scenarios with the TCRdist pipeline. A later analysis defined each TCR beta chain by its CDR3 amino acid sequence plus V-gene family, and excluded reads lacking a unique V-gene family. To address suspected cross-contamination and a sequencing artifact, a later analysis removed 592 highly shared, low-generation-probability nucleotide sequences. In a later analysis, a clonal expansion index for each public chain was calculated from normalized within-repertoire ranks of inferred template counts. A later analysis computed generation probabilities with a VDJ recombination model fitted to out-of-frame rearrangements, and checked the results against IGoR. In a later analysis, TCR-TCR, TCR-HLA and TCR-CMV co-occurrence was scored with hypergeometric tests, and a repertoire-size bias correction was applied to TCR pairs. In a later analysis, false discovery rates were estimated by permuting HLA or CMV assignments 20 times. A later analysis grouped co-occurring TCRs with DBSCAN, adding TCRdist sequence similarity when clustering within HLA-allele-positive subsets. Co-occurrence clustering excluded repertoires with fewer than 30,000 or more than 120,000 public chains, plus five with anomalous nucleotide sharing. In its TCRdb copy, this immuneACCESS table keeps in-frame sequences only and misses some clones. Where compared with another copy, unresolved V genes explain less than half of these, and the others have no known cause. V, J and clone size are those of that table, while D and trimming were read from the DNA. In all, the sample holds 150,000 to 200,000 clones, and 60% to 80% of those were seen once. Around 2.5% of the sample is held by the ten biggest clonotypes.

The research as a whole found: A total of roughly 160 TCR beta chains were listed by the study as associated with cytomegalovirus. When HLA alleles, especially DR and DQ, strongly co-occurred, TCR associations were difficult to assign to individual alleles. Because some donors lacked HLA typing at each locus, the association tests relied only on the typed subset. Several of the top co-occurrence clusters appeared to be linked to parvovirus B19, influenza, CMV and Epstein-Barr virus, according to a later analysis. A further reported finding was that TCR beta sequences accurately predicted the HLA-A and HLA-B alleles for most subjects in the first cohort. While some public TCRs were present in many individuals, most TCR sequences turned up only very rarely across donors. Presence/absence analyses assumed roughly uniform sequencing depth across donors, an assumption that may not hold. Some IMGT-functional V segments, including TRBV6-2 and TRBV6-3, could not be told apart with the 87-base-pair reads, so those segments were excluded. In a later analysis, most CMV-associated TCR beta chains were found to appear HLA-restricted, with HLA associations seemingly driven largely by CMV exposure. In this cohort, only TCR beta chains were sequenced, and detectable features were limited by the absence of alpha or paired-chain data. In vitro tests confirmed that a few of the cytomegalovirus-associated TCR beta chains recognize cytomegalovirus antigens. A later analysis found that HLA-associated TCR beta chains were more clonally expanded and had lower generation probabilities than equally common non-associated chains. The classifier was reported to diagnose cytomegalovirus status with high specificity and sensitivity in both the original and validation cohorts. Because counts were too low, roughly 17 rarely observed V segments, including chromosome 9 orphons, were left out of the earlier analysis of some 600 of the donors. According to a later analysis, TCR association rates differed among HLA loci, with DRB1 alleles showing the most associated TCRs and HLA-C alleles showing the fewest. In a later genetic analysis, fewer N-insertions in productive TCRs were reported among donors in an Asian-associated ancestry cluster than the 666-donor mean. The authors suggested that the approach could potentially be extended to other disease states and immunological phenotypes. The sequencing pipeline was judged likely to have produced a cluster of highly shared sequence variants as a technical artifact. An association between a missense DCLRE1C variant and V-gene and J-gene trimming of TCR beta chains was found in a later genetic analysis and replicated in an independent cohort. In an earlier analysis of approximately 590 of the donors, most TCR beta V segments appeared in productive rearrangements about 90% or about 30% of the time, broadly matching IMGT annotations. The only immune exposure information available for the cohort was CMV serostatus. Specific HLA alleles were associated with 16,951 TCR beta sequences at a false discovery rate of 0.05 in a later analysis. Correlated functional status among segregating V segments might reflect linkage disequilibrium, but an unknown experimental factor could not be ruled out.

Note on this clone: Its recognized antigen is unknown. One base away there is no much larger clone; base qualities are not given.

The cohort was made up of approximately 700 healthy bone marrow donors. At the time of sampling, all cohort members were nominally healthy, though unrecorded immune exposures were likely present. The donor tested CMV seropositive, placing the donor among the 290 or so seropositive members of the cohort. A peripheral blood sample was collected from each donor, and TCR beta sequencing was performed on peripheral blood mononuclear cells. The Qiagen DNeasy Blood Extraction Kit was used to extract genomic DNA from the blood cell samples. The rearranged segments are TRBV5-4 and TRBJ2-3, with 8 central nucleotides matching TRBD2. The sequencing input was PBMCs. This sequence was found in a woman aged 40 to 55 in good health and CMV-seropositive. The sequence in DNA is TGTGCCAGCAGCTCCGGGACTAGGGAGGATACGCAGTATTTT. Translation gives CASSSGTREDTQYF.